This T cell receptor (beta chain) originates from a study of cytomegalovirus exposure and HLA in healthy donors. This CDR3 comprises 15 residues. Trimming took 0 bases from V and 2 from J, leaving 10 bases between them. The germline gives CDR1 SGHRS, CDR2 YFSETQ. Study findings and constraints: Reported results showed that the classifier diagnosed cytomegalovirus status with high specificity and sensitivity. After further analysis at a later stage, 15,000 to 20,000 TCR beta sequences were associated with HLA alleles at 0.05 false discovery rate.

The primer mix had 60 Vbeta and 13 Jbeta primers. The data were produced by immunoSEQ multiplex PCR, yet TCRdb's version contains in-frame clones alone and is incomplete. The sample includes about 180,000 clones, around 80% of them seen just once. Worth noting for this clone: Its matching antigen is unknown.

This sequence was found in a woman between 40 and 50 years old in good health and CMV-seronegative. The sequenced sample consisted of PBMCs. V is TRBV5-1 and J is TRBJ2-3, with a possible D match to TRBD1 (5 bases). This CDR3 is CASSLGWTTTDTQYF. The CDR3 DNA follows: TGCGCCAGCAGCTTGGGGTGGACAACCACAGATACGCAGTATTTT. The whole variable domain, filled in from reference TRBV5-1 and TRBJ2-3, reads KAGVTQTPRYLIKTRGQQVTLSCSPISGHRSVSWYQQTPGQGLQFLFEYFSETQRNKGNFPGRFSGRQFSNSRSEMNVSTLELGDSALYLCASSLGWTTTDTQYFGPGTRLTVL.